This T cell receptor beta chain was documented in a study of T cells after yellow fever vaccination. UMIs were added to TCR cDNA along with a universal primer site when it was made by 5'RACE template switching. TCRdb redid the calling of the 5' RACE reads with MiXCR, one entry per CDR3 protein. The sample has hundreds of thousands of distinct CDR3 sequences; 9% to 15% are singletons. Findings and caveats of the study: There was a possibility that FACS-sorted repertoires contained abundant clonotypes contaminating from the bulk population. In post-booster samples, most primary-vaccination clones reappeared (approximately 95% CD4, over 70% CD8).

A word on this clonotype: The antigen is unknown.

V was clipped by 2 bases and J by 0 bases, with 11 bases between them. The CDR3 is 15 residues long. CDR1 is SGHRS, CDR2 YFSETQ, per germline. The sequences come from PBMCs, collected on the day of the yellow fever booster vaccination. This TCR derives from a man aged 25 to 40 who received the YFV17D yellow fever vaccine. The rearrangement links TRBV5-1 to TRBJ1-1; D not resolved. CDR3 protein: CASSLNGGLNTEAFF. The CDR3 DNA is TGCGCCAGCAGCTTAAATGGTGGTCTGAACACTGAAGCTTTCTTT.